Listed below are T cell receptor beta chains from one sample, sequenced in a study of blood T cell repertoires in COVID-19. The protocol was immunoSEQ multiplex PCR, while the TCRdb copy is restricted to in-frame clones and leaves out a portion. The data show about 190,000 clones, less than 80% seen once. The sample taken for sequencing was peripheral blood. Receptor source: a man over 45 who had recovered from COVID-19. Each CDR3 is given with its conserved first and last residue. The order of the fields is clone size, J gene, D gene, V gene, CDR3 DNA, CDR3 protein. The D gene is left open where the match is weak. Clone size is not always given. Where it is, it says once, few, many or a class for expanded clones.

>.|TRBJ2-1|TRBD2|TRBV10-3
TGTGCCATCAGTATTCCTAGTGGCGGGAGGCTCTACAATGAGCAGTTCTTC
CAISIPSGGRLYNEQFF
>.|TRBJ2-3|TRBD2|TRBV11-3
TGTGCCAGCAGCCCAACCGGGACTAGCGGAGGGGATACGCAGTATTTT
CASSPTGTSGGDTQYF
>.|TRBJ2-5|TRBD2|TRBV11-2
TGTGCCAGCAGCTTAGACTACGGCGGGGGGTCAGAGACCCAGTACTTC
CASSLDYGGGSETQYF
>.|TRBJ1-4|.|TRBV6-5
TGTGCCAGCAGTTTGGGGGGGGCGGGGAGTGAAAAACTGTTTTTT
CASSLGGAGSEKLFF
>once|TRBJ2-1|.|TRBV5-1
TGCGCCAGCAGCTTGGGAGACTTGAACGGCGAGCAGTTCTTC
CASSLGDLNGEQFF
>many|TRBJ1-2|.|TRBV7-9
TGTGCCAGCAGCTTAGACGGGGGAACTCGTGGCTACACCTTC
CASSLDGGTRGYTF
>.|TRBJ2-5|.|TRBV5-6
TGTGCCAGCAGCGGTACTAGTGGGGGCGAGACCCAGTACTTC
CASSGTSGGETQYF
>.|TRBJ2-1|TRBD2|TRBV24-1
TGTGCCACCAGTGACCTCCGCCGGGACTATAACCCTCTCGCCTACAATGAGCAGTTCTTC
CATSDLRRDYNPLAYNEQFF
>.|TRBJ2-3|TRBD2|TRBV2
TGTGCCAGCACGGGGGGGGCGAGCACAGATACGCAGTATTTT
CASTGGASTDTQYF
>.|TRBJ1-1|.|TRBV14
TGTGCCAGCAGCCTTATGGCCAACACTGAAGCTTTCTTT
CASSLMANTEAFF
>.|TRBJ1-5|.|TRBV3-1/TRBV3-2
TGTGCCAGCAGCCAGGACAGTAGCAATCAGCCCCAGCATTTT
CASSQDSSNQPQHF
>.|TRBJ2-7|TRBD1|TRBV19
TGTGCCAGTAGTGCCCGGGACAGAGAGATAGAGCAGTACTTC
CASSARDREIEQYF
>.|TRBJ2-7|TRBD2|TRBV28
TGTGCCAGCAGTTTACCCACTAGCGGGCACCTTGAGCAGTACTTC
CASSLPTSGHLEQYF
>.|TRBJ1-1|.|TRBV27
TGTGCCAGCAGTTTATCCTTCGGGGGGAATACTGAAGCTTTCTTT
CASSLSFGGNTEAFF
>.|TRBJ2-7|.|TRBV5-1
TGCGCCAGCAGCTTGGTTGCGGAGCACTACGAGCAGTACTTC
CASSLVAEHYEQYF
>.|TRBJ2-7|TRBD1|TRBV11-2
TGTGCCAGCAGCTTAGTCATCAGGGGGTCTCACGAGCAGTACTTC
CASSLVIRGSHEQYF
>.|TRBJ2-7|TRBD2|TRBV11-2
TGTGCCAGCAGCTTAGAATATAGGGGACTACCATTCTACGAGCAGTACTTC
CASSLEYRGLPFYEQYF
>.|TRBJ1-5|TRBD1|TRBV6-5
TGTGCCAGTGGACAGGGGGCGGTAGGCAATCAGCCCCAGCATTTT
CASGQGAVGNQPQHF
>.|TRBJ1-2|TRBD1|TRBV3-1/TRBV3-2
TGTGCCAGCAGCCTCACGACAGGGAAAGGCTACACCTTC
CASSLTTGKGYTF
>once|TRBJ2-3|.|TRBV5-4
TGTGCCAGCAGCCCGGAGACCACAGATACGCAGTATTTT
CASSPETTDTQYF
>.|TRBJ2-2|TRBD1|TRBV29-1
TGCAGCGCTAGGGGACAGGGAAACACCGGGGAGCTGTTTTTT
CSARGQGNTGELFF
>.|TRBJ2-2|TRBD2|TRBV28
TGTGCCAGCAGTTTCCTCCCAGCGGGGGGCACCGGGGAGCTGTTTTTT
CASSFLPAGGTGELFF
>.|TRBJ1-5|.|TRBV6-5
TGTGCCAGCAGGGACACGGGGGGCGGCAATCAGCCCCAGCATTTT
CASRDTGGGNQPQHF
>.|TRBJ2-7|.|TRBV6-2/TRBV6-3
TGTGCCAGCAGCCGGGGACTCTACGAGCAGTACTTC
CASSRGLYEQYF
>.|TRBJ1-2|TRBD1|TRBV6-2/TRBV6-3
TGTGCCAGCAGTCGGGACAGTCTCTATGGCTACACCTTC
CASSRDSLYGYTF
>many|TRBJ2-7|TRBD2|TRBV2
TGTGCCAGCAGTTCACAAAGGGGCGGGGGCTACGAGCAGTACTTC
CASSSQRGGGYEQYF
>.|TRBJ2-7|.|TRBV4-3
TGCGCCAGCAGCCACCTCTCTAGCGACGAGCAGTACTTC
CASSHLSSDEQYF
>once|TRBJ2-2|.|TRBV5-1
TGCGCCAGCAGCTTCGGGGGTCGTGACACCGGGGAGCTGTTTTTT
CASSFGGRDTGELFF
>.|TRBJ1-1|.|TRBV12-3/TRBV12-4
TGTGCCAGCAGCCCGTTTTCTGAAGCTTTCTTT
CASSPFSEAFF
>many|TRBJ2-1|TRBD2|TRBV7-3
TGTGCCAGCAGGGCCGGGACTAGCGGGAGAGAGCAGTTCTTC
CASRAGTSGREQFF
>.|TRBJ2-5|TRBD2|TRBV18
TGTGCCAGCTCACTGAAGCGGGAGGGCCCAGAGACCCAGTACTTC
CASSLKREGPETQYF
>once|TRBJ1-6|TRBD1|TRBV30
TGTGCCTGGTCGGGACAGGGAGATTCACCCCTCCACTTT
CAWSGQGDSPLHF
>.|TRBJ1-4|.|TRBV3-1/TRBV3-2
TGTGCCAGCAGCCAAGATAGGCCAGGCGAAAAACTGTTTTTT
CASSQDRPGEKLFF
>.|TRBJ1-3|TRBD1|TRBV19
TGTGCCAGCGGCACACAGGGGAGCAACACCATATATTTT
CASGTQGSNTIYF
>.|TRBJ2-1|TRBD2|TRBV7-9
TGTGCCAGCAGCTTAGAAGGACTAGCGGGAGCGTTTAATGAGCAGTTCTTC
CASSLEGLAGAFNEQFF
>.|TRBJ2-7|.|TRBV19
TGTGCCAGTACCCAGGGGTACTCCATTAATCCCGAGTACTTC
CASTQGYSINPEYF
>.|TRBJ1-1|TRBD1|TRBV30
TGTGCCTGGGGACAGGGAAGTTTTTTGTACACTGAAGCTTTCTTT
CAWGQGSFLYTEAFF
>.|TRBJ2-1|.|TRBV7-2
TGTGCCAGCAGCCGGCGCGGGCCGCAGTTCTTC
CASSRRGPQFF
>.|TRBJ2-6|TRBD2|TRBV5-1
TGCGCCAGCAGCTTGGGAGGGACTAGTTACTCTGGGGCCAACGTCCTGACTTTC
CASSLGGTSYSGANVLTF
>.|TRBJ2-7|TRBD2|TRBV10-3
TGTGCCATCAGTGGGGCGGGGGCCTACGAGCAGTACTTC
CAISGAGAYEQYF
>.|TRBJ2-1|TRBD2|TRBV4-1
TGCGCCAGCAGCCAAGTGGGCGGGGGTAGTTACAATGAGCAGTTCTTC
CASSQVGGGSYNEQFF
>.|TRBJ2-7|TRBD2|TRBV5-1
TGCGCCAGCAGCTTGTTGACTAGCGGAGACTACGAGCAGTACTTC
CASSLLTSGDYEQYF
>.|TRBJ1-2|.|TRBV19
TGTGCCAGTAGTATATCGGGCAGGGTTTCGATTGGCTACACCTTC
CASSISGRVSIGYTF
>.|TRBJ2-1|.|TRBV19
TGTGCCAGTAGTATCATATCCACGAGCTCCTACAATGAGCAGTTCTTC
CASSIISTSSYNEQFF
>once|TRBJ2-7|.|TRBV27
TGTGCCAGCAGTTCGAGAAGGGGTCCACACGAGCAGTACTTC
CASSSRRGPHEQYF
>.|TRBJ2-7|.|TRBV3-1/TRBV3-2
TGTGCCAGCAGCCAAGTTGATACGGGAGCGTACGAGCAGTACTTC
CASSQVDTGAYEQYF
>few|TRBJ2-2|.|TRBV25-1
TGTGCCAGCAGTGTACAGGGTATCACCGGGGAGCTGTTTTTT
CASSVQGITGELFF
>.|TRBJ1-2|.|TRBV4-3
TGCGCCAGCAGCCAAGATCCAGGGGCACGGGTTAGCTATGGCTACACCTTC
CASSQDPGARVSYGYTF
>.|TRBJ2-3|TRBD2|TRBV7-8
TGTGCCACCCGTAGGCGGGAGGGAGAGGAGGGTACGCAGTATTTT
CATRRREGEEGTQYF
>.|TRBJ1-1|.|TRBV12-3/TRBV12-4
TGTGCCAGCAGCCACGGACAGAACACTGAAGCTTTCTTT
CASSHGQNTEAFF
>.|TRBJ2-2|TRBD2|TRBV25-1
TGTGCCAGCAGTGAATACTTTCCTAGCGGAACCGGGGAGCTGTTTTTT
CASSEYFPSGTGELFF
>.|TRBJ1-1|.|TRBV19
TGTGCCAGTAGTATCCTCACAGGGCCCACTGAAGCTTTCTTT
CASSILTGPTEAFF
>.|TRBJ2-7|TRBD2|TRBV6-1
TGTGCCAGCAGTTTCGGAGCGGGAGGGCCCTACGAGCAGTACTTC
CASSFGAGGPYEQYF
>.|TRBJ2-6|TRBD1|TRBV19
TGTGCCAGTAGTAAGTTGGGACAGGGATCCGGGGCCAACGTCCTGACTTTC
CASSKLGQGSGANVLTF
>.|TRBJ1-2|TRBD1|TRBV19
TGTGCCAGTAGTATTTCGGGACAGACGATTAACTATGGCTACACCTTC
CASSISGQTINYGYTF
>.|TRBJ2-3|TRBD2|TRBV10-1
TGCGCCAGCAGTGAGTCGTCTAGCGGTTACACAGATACGCAGTATTTT
CASSESSSGYTDTQYF
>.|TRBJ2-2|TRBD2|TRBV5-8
TGTGCCAGACCTTTGGGGACTACCCAGAACACCGGGGAGCTGTTTTTT
CARPLGTTQNTGELFF
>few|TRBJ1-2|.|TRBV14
TGTGCCAGCAGCCAAGAACGGTTTAACTATGGCTACACCTTC
CASSQERFNYGYTF
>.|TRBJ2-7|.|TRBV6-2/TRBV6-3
TGTGCCAGCAGTACAGCGGGACAGTTCAGGAACGGGAGGGTCTCCTACGAGCAGTACTTC
CASSTAGQFRNGRVSYEQYF